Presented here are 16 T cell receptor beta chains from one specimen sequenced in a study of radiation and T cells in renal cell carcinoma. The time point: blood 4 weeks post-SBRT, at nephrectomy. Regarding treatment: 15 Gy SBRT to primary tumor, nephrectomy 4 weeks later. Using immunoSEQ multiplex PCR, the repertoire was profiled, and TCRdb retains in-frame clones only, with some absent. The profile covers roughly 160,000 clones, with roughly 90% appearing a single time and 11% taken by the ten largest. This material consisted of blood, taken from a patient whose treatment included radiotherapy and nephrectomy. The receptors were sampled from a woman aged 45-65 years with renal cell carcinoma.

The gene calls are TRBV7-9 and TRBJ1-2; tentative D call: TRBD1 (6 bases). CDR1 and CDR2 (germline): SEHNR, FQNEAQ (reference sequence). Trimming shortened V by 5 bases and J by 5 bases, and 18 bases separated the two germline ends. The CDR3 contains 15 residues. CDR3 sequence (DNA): TGTGCCAGCAGCACCGACAGGACGGTGGCGTATGGCTACACCTTC. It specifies CASSTDRTVAYGYTF. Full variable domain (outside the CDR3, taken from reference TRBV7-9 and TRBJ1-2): DTGVSQNPRHKITKRGQNVTFRCDPISEHNRLYWYRQTLGQGPEFLTYFQNEAQLEKSRLLSDRFSAERPKGSFSTLEIQRTEQGDSAMYLCASSTDRTVAYGYTFGSGTRLTVV.

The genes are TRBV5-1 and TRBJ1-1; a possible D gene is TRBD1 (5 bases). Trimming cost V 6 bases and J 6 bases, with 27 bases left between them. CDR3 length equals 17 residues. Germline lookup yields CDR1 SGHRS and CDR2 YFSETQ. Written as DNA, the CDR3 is TGCGCCAGCACTTTGTTTTTTGGGGGGAGAAGAGGCGCTGAAGCTTTCTTT. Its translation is CASTLFFGGRRGAEAFF.

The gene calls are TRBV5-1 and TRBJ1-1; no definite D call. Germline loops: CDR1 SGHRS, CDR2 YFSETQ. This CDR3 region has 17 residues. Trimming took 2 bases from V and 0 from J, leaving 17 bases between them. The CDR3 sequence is CASSFGLPFTLNTEAFF. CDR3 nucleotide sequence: TGCGCCAGCAGCTTCGGTTTACCTTTTACTTTGAACACTGAAGCTTTCTTT.

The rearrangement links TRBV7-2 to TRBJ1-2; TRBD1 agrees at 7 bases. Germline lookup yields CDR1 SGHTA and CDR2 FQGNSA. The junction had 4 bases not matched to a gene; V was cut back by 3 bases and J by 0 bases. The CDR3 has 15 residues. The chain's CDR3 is CASSFPGQPNYGYTF. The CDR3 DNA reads TGTGCCAGCAGCTTTCCGGGACAGCCTAACTATGGCTACACCTTC.

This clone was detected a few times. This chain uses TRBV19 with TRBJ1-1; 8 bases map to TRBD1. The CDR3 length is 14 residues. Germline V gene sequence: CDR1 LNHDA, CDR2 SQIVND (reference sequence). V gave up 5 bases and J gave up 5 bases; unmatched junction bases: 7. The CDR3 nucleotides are TGTGCCAGTAGTCCCGGACAGGGAGAAACTGAAGCTTTCTTT. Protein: CASSPGQGETEAFF.

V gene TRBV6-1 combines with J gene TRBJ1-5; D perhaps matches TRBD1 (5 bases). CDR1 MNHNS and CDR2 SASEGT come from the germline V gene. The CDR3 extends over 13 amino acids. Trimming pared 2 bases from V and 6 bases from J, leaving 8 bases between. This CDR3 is CASSENRPQPQHF. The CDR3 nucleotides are TGTGCCAGCAGTGAAAACAGGCCTCAGCCCCAGCATTTT.

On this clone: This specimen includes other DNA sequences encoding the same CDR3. CDR3: CASSTQVNTEAFF. The CDR3 DNA reads TGTGCCAGTAGTACTCAGGTGAACACTGAAGCTTTCTTT. V usage is TRBV19 and J usage is TRBJ1-1; D uncertain. Trimming took off 4 bases at V and 0 bases at J, with 6 bases between the two ends. Germline loops: CDR1 LNHDA, CDR2 SQIVND (reference sequence). The CDR3 spans 13 residues.

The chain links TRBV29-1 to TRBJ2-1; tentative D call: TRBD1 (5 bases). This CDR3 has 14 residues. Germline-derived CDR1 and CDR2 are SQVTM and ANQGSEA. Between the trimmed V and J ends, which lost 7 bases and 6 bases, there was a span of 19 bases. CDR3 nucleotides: TGCAGCGGGGCCCTTGCGGCCCAGGGCAATGAGCAGTTCTTC. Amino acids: CSGALAAQGNEQFF.

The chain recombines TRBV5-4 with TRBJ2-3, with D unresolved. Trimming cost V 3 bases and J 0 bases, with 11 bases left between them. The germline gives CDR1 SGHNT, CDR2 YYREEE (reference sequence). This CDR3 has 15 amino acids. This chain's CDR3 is CASSWGGPSTDTQYF. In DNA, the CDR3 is TGTGCCAGCAGCTGGGGTGGGCCTAGCACAGATACGCAGTATTTT.

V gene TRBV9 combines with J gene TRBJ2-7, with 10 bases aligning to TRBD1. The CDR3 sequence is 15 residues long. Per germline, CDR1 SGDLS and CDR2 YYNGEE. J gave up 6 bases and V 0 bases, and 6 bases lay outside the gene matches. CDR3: CASSVGGTGAGEQYF. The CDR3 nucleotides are TGTGCCAGCAGCGTAGGGGGGACAGGGGCCGGCGAGCAGTACTTC.

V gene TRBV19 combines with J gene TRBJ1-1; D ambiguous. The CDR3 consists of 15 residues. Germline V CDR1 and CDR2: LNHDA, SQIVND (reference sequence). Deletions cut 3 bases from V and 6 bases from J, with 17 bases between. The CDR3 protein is CASSIRARLVAEAFF. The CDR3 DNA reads TGTGCCAGTAGTATTCGCGCCCGCCTCGTAGCTGAAGCTTTCTTT.

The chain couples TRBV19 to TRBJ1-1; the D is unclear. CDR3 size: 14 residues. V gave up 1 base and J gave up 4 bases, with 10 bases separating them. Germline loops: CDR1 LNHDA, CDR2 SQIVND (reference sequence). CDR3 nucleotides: TGTGCCAGTAGTATAGGGACCCCGGGCACTGAAGCTTTCTTT. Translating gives CASSIGTPGTEAFF. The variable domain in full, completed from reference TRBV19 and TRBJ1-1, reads DGGITQSPKYLFRKEGQNVTLSCEQNLNHDAMYWYRQDPGQGLRLIYYSQIVNDFQKGDIAEGYSVSREKKESFPLTVTSAQKNPTAFYLCASSIGTPGTEAFFGQGTRLTVV.

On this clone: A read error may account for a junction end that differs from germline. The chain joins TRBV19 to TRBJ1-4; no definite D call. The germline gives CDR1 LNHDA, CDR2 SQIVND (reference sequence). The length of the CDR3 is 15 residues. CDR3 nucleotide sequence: TGTGCCAGTAGTGCTTCGGCAGGAATTAATCAAAAACTGTTTTTT. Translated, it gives CASSASAGINQKLFF. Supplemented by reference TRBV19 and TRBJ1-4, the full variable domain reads DGGITQSPKYLFRKEGQNVTLSCEQNLNHDAMYWYRQDPGQGLRLIYYSQIVNDFQKGDIAEGYSVSREKKESFPLTVTSAQKNPTAFYLCASSASAGINQKLFFGSGTQLSVL.

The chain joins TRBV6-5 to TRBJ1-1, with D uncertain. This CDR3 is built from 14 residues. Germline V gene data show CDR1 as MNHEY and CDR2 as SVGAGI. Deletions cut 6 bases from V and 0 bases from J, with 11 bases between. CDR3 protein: CASRISWVNTEAFF. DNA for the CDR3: TGTGCCAGCAGGATCAGTTGGGTGAACACTGAAGCTTTCTTT.

CDR3 nucleotide sequence: TGTGCCAGCAGCCCTAACGGACAGCTCCAAGAGACCCAGTACTTC. Translating gives CASSPNGQLQETQYF. V gene TRBV7-2 combines with J gene TRBJ2-5; the D gene is possibly TRBD1 (6 bases). The germline V gene has CDR1 SGHTA and CDR2 FQGNSA. CDR3 size: 15 residues. Trimming removed 5 bases at V and 1 base at J, with 14 bases between.

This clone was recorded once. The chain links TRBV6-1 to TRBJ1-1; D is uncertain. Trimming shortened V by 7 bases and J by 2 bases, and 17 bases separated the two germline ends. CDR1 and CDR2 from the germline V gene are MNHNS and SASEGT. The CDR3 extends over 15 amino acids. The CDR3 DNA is TGTGCCAGCACCCCCCAAGCGGGTAGTAACACTGAAGCTTTCTTT. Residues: CASTPQAGSNTEAFF.